This T cell receptor (beta chain) was recovered during a study of T cell responses to AZD1222 COVID-19 vaccine. The study's findings and limits: At study baseline, merely roughly 6 AZD1222 recipients were seropositive.

With regard to this clone: Its antigen is not identified.

Produced via immunoSEQ multiplex PCR; TCRdb's table is partial and in-frame only. The sample carries 150,000 to 190,000 clones, about nine tenths recorded once. This clonotype was sampled from an adult in good health. The sequences come from peripheral blood, collected on day 0 of AZD1222 vaccination.

CDR3 in amino acids: CASSFGPKAFF. DNA of the CDR3: TGTGCCAGCAGTTTCGGTCCAAAGGCTTTCTTT. V usage is TRBV12-3 or TRBV12-4 and J usage is TRBJ1-1; D remains unclear. The CDR3 spans 11 residues. V was pared by 3 bases and J by 11 bases, with 10 bases between.